Listed below are T cell receptor beta chains from one sample, sequenced in a study of patients and donors after allogeneic stem cell transplantation. TCRdb analysed the RT-PCR reads with MiXCR anew, one entry per CDR3 protein. The sample records hundreds of thousands of distinct CDR3 sequences, roughly 15% being singletons. Sequencing was done on a sample of blood, either unsorted or a sorted T cell fraction (not recorded which). The receptors originated from a human donor who was either an allogeneic HSCT recipient or a stem cell or donor lymphocyte infusion donor (not recorded which). It is not recorded whose cells these are; they may come from a transplant donor. Both conserved end residues are part of each CDR3. The D gene is left open where the match is weak. Clone sizes are given selectively: once, few, many, or a class where the clone is expanded.

j_call: TRBJ2-1
v_call: TRBV18
d_call: .
clone_size: .
cdr3_aa: CGSSPQVRTTTGNEQFF
cdr3_nt: TGTGGCAGCTCCCCGCAGGTGAGGACAACTACGGGCAATGAGCAGTTCTTC

j_call: TRBJ2-7
v_call: TRBV12-3/TRBV12-4
d_call: .
clone_size: few
cdr3_aa: CASSYSQRQARRYEQYF
cdr3_nt: TGTGCCAGCAGTTACTCCCAAAGACAGGCCCGGAGGTACGAGCAGTACTTC

j_call: TRBJ2-3
v_call: TRBV6-1
d_call: TRBD2
clone_size: .
cdr3_aa: CASSRGLAGVGDTQYF
cdr3_nt: TGTGCCAGCAGTCGGGGACTAGCGGGGGTGGGAGATACGCAGTATTTT

j_call: TRBJ2-4
v_call: TRBV11-2
d_call: .
clone_size: .
cdr3_aa: CATSLVGLANIQYF
cdr3_nt: TGTGCCACCAGCTTAGTAGGGCTAGCAAACATTCAGTACTTC

j_call: TRBJ1-2
v_call: TRBV20-1
d_call: .
clone_size: .
cdr3_aa: CSVNAGPGYTF
cdr3_nt: TGCAGTGTTAATGCGGGTCCTGGCTACACCTTC

j_call: TRBJ1-1
v_call: TRBV27
d_call: .
clone_size: many
cdr3_aa: CASSLSPWGTEAFF
cdr3_nt: TGTGCCAGCAGTTTATCGCCGTGGGGGACTGAAGCTTTCTTT

j_call: TRBJ2-6
v_call: TRBV10-3
d_call: TRBD1
clone_size: few
cdr3_aa: CAISRQGTGANVLTF
cdr3_nt: TGTGCCATCAGTCGACAGGGAACTGGGGCCAACGTCCTGACTTTC

j_call: TRBJ1-2
v_call: TRBV10-3
d_call: TRBD1
clone_size: few
cdr3_aa: CAISEGTANYGYTF
cdr3_nt: TGTGCCATCAGTGAGGGGACAGCTAACTATGGCTACACCTTC

j_call: TRBJ1-1
v_call: TRBV7-9
d_call: .
clone_size: .
cdr3_aa: CASSWDGTKTEAFF
cdr3_nt: TGTGCCAGCAGCTGGGACGGGACAAAAACTGAAGCTTTCTTT

j_call: TRBJ2-5
v_call: TRBV9
d_call: .
clone_size: many
cdr3_aa: CASSVGAGSQETQYF
cdr3_nt: TGTGCCAGCAGCGTAGGGGCGGGCTCCCAAGAGACCCAGTACTTC

j_call: TRBJ2-1
v_call: TRBV3-1
d_call: .
clone_size: many
cdr3_aa: CASSQARGNEQFF
cdr3_nt: TGTGCCAGCAGCCAAGCGAGGGGGAATGAGCAGTTCTTC

j_call: TRBJ2-5
v_call: TRBV5-1
d_call: TRBD1
clone_size: few
cdr3_aa: CASSPIGQGETLYF
cdr3_nt: TGCGCCAGCAGCCCGATTGGACAGGGAGAGACCCTGTACTTC

j_call: TRBJ2-6
v_call: TRBV11-2
d_call: .
clone_size: .
cdr3_aa: CASSPLGISSGANVLTF
cdr3_nt: TGTGCCAGCAGCCCACTGGGGATTAGCTCTGGGGCCAACGTCCTGACTTTC

j_call: TRBJ1-1
v_call: TRBV12-3/TRBV12-4
d_call: .
clone_size: .
cdr3_aa: CASSQGRTEAFF
cdr3_nt: TGTGCCAGCAGTCAGGGGCGGACTGAAGCTTTCTTT

j_call: TRBJ2-7
v_call: TRBV28
d_call: .
clone_size: .
cdr3_aa: CASRRGEQYF
cdr3_nt: TGTGCCAGCAGGAGGGGCGAGCAGTACTTC

j_call: TRBJ1-4
v_call: TRBV15
d_call: .
clone_size: few
cdr3_aa: CATSRLRDSNEKLFF
cdr3_nt: TGTGCCACCAGCAGATTGAGGGATTCTAATGAAAAACTGTTTTTT

j_call: TRBJ1-6
v_call: TRBV5-1
d_call: .
clone_size: few
cdr3_aa: CASSLAGNSNSPLHF
cdr3_nt: TGCGCCAGCAGCTTAGCGGGGAATAGTAATTCACCCCTCCACTTT

j_call: TRBJ2-5
v_call: TRBV12-3/TRBV12-4
d_call: .
clone_size: many
cdr3_aa: CASSFTSTHGETQYF
cdr3_nt: TGTGCCAGCAGTTTTACCTCGACTCACGGGGAGACCCAGTACTTC

j_call: TRBJ2-7
v_call: TRBV11-2
d_call: TRBD2
clone_size: many
cdr3_aa: CASSSISGGPRYEQYF
cdr3_nt: TGTGCCAGCAGCTCCATTAGCGGGGGACCCCGGTACGAGCAGTACTTC

j_call: TRBJ2-7
v_call: TRBV7-2
d_call: TRBD2
clone_size: .
cdr3_aa: CASSLVAGGLRYEQYF
cdr3_nt: TGTGCCAGCAGCTTAGTCGCGGGGGGGCTTCGATACGAGCAGTACTTC

j_call: TRBJ1-2
v_call: TRBV4-1
d_call: TRBD1
clone_size: few
cdr3_aa: CASSQEPGQVSSTF
cdr3_nt: TGCGCCAGCAGCCAAGAACCGGGACAGGTTTCGTCCACCTTC

j_call: TRBJ1-4
v_call: TRBV10-3
d_call: TRBD1
clone_size: .
cdr3_aa: CAISQDRGQGEKLFF
cdr3_nt: TGTGCCATCAGTCAGGACAGGGGGCAAGGTGAAAAACTGTTTTTT

j_call: TRBJ2-7
v_call: TRBV7-8
d_call: TRBD1
clone_size: few
cdr3_aa: CASSKIGQGLDEQYF
cdr3_nt: TGTGCCAGCAGCAAGATCGGACAGGGTTTAGATGAGCAGTACTTC

j_call: TRBJ1-3
v_call: TRBV5-1
d_call: .
clone_size: many
cdr3_aa: CASSLDNPGNTIYF
cdr3_nt: TGCGCCAGCAGCCTCGACAATCCTGGAAACACCATATATTTT

j_call: TRBJ2-1
v_call: TRBV5-6
d_call: .
clone_size: .
cdr3_aa: CASTSARGSSYNEQFF
cdr3_nt: TGTGCCAGCACCTCCGCGAGGGGGAGCTCCTACAATGAGCAGTTCTTC

j_call: TRBJ2-7
v_call: TRBV6-1
d_call: TRBD1
clone_size: few
cdr3_aa: CASSGVGGQGEQYF
cdr3_nt: TGTGCCAGCAGTGGAGTAGGGGGCCAAGGCGAGCAGTACTTC

j_call: TRBJ2-2
v_call: TRBV21-1
d_call: .
clone_size: few
cdr3_aa: CASSKFIAGGWANTGELFF
cdr3_nt: TGTGCCAGCAGCAAATTCATAGCGGGAGGTTGGGCGAACACCGGGGAGCTGTTTTTT

j_call: TRBJ1-2
v_call: TRBV6-1
d_call: TRBD1
clone_size: .
cdr3_aa: CASSSGQGHYGYTF
cdr3_nt: TGTGCCAGCAGCTCAGGACAGGGGCACTATGGCTACACCTTC

j_call: TRBJ2-5
v_call: TRBV5-1
d_call: .
clone_size: .
cdr3_aa: CASSLAYPQETQYF
cdr3_nt: TGCGCCAGCAGCTTGGCTTACCCCCAAGAGACCCAGTACTTC